Presented here are 23 T cell receptor beta chains from one specimen sequenced in a study of cytomegalovirus exposure and HLA in healthy donors. The PCR made use of 60 Vbeta and 13 Jbeta primers. The assay was immunoSEQ multiplex PCR, and TCRdb's table has in-frame clones only and misses some. Among under 250,000 clones listed, 60% to 80% were seen once. The specimen sequenced was PBMCs. These TCRs come from a male donor in good health and CMV-seronegative.

This rearrangement joins TRBV27 to TRBJ1-2, with 8 bases fitting TRBD1. Trimming removed 5 bases from V and 7 bases from J; junction bases left unmatched: 15. Germline V lookup: CDR1 MNHEY, CDR2 SMNVEV (reference sequence). This CDR3 spans 16 amino acids. CDR3 nucleotide sequence: TGTGCCAGCAGTCAACGACAGGGGACGCCCTCAAGTGGCTACACCTTC. Protein sequence: CASSQRQGTPSSGYTF.

J is TRBJ1-4 and V is TRBV6-5; D call uncertain. CDR3 length: 16 residues. Between the trimmed V and J ends, which lost 0 bases and 2 bases, there was a span of 10 bases. Germline CDR1 MNHEY, CDR2 SVGAGI. The CDR3 sequence is CASSYSILATNEKLFF. The CDR3, as DNA: TGTGCCAGCAGTTACTCGATACTAGCGACTAATGAAAAACTGTTTTTT.

Of note for this clone: The junction and the germline gene differ at one end; a read error may be behind it. The gene calls are TRBV7-9 and TRBJ2-1, with 7 bases matching TRBD2. The CDR3 consists of 15 residues. The germline V gene has CDR1 SEHNR and CDR2 FQNEAQ (reference sequence). The CDR3 region is CSSSLGPSGDNEQFF. CDR3 DNA sequence: TGTTCCAGCAGCTTAGGGCCTAGCGGAGACAATGAGCAGTTCTTC.

The genes are TRBV5-6 and TRBJ2-3, with 11 bases lining up with TRBD2. Germline lookup yields CDR1 SGHDT and CDR2 YYEEEE. This CDR3 has 16 amino acids. The V and J ends lost 0 bases and 6 bases, in that order; junction bases with no gene match: 6. The CDR3 nucleotides read TGTGCCAGCAGCTTGGAACTAGCGGGAGTCGTGGATACGCAGTATTTT. This codes for CASSLELAGVVDTQYF.

The chain recombines TRBV5-1 with TRBJ2-2, with D hard to call. Per the germline V gene, CDR1 is SGHRS and CDR2 is YFSETQ. The CDR3 has 12 residues. V shed 1 base and J shed 6 bases, with 4 bases lying between them. The DNA for the CDR3 is TGCGCCAGCAGCTTGATAGCCGGGGAGCTGTTTTTT. As protein: CASSLIAGELFF.

V gene TRBV4-1 combines with J gene TRBJ2-7, with 10 nucleotides matching TRBD1. This CDR3 is 15 amino acids long. J gave up 5 bases and V 3 bases, and 7 bases lay outside the gene matches. Germline CDR1 is MGHRA and CDR2 is YSYEKL. CDR3 nucleotide sequence: TGCGCCAGCAGCCAGGCCGGGACAGGGGTCCACGAGCAGTACTTC. It specifies CASSQAGTGVHEQYF.

The chain couples TRBV6-1 to TRBJ2-1; D possibly corresponds to TRBD2 (6 bases). The V end lost 6 bases, the J end lost 1 base, and 10 bases lay between the germline ends. Germline V gene lookup returns CDR1 MNHNS and CDR2 SASEGT. This CDR3 is 14 amino acids long. The CDR3 DNA sequence: TGTGCCAGCAGGAGGGAGGTTTCCTACAATGAGCAGTTCTTC. This codes for CASRREVSYNEQFF.

The V call is TRBV5-1, the J call TRBJ2-5; 9 nucleotides match TRBD1. The J call may be mistaken, given a closer DNA end match to TRBJ2-7. Germline V lookup: CDR1 SGHRS, CDR2 YFSETQ. The CDR3 spans 16 residues. The CDR3 DNA is TGCGCCAGCAGCTTGATACCGACAGGGGGGAACTACGAGCAGTACTTC. Translating gives CASSLIPTGGNYEQYF.

This chain uses TRBV18 with TRBJ2-7, with a tentative D call TRBD2 (5 bases). Trimming took 8 bases from V and 1 from J, leaving 12 bases between them. Germline values: CDR1 KGHSH, CDR2 LQKENI. The CDR3 runs to 13 residues. The CDR3 nucleotides are TGTGCCAGCCCAGTCGGGGTGTCCTACGAGCAGTACTTC. Translated, it gives CASPVGVSYEQYF.

The chain recombines TRBV5-1 with TRBJ2-1; 7 nucleotides match TRBD1. The trim removed 4 bases at V and 1 base at J, leaving 5 bases unmatched. The germline gives CDR1 SGHRS, CDR2 YFSETQ. This CDR3 has 15 amino acids. The CDR3 sequence is CASSRGGQSYNEQFF. DNA for the CDR3: TGCGCCAGCAGCCGAGGGGGACAGTCCTACAATGAGCAGTTCTTC.

The rearrangement links TRBV11-2 to TRBJ1-5; 8 nucleotides align to TRBD1. CDR1 is SGHAT and CDR2 is FQNNGV in the germline V gene. V shed 5 bases, J shed 6 bases, and the junction held 6 bases outside the gene matches. CDR3 size: 14 residues. The DNA of the CDR3 is TGTGCCAGCAGCCCCCACAGGGGGACTCAGCCCCAGCATTTT. Translation: CASSPHRGTQPQHF.

The chain uses TRBV5-1 and TRBJ2-1; D is uncertain. Trimming removed 1 base from V and 0 bases from J, with 11 bases in between. The CDR3 is made up of 16 amino acids. Germline V gives CDR1 SGHRS, CDR2 YFSETQ. Here the CDR3 DNA reads TGCGCCAGCAGCTTGCCCGCTCCGGTCTCCTACAATGAGCAGTTCTTC. It is translated as CASSLPAPVSYNEQFF.

This clone turned up a few times. The V gene is TRBV29-1, the J gene TRBJ1-1; 11 bases line up with TRBD1. The CDR3 totals 12 residues. V was pared by 6 bases and J by 7 bases, with 4 bases of the junction left unmatched. Looked up from germline, CDR1 is SQVTM and CDR2 is ANQGSEA. The CDR3 loop is CSVGQGGVEAFF. The CDR3, as DNA: TGCAGCGTGGGACAGGGGGGTGTTGAAGCTTTCTTT.

There are a few counts of this clone. The CDR3 bases are TGCGCCAGCAGCGGAGGGGGCCGATGGGAGACCCAGTACTTC. Protein: CASSGGGRWETQYF. V gene TRBV5-1 combines with J gene TRBJ2-5, with a weak D call TRBD1 (7 bases). Trimming cost V 4 bases and J 5 bases, with 15 bases left between them. There are 14 residues in the CDR3. The germline V gene has CDR1 SGHRS and CDR2 YFSETQ.

The chain uses TRBV27 and TRBJ2-1; 7 bases are shared with TRBD2. The CDR3 is 12 residues long. CDR1 is MNHEY and CDR2 is SMNVEV in the germline V gene (reference sequence). With V trimmed by 5 bases and J by 15 bases, 10 bases remained unmatched. As DNA, the CDR3 is TGTGCCAGCAGTCACCCCGGGACTACTTTGTTCTTC. Protein: CASSHPGTTLFF.

The chain uses TRBV5-4 and TRBJ2-3; unclear D gene. CDR3 length equals 12 residues. V was trimmed by 3 bases and J by 3 bases, leaving 5 bases between them. Germline values: CDR1 SGHNT, CDR2 YYREEE (reference sequence). The CDR3, as DNA: TGTGCCAGCAGCTACCAGACAGATACGCAGTATTTT. It codes for CASSYQTDTQYF.

The chain carries TRBV30 and TRBJ2-3, with 7 bases lining up with TRBD2. Germline CDR1 and CDR2: GTSNPN and SVGIG (reference sequence). The length of the CDR3 is 17 residues. Trimming at V came to 2 bases and at J to 2 bases, leaving 13 bases not matched to a gene. The CDR3 is CAWSTGGAGRDTDTQYF. The CDR3 DNA reads TGTGCCTGGAGTACCGGGGGAGCGGGAAGAGACACAGATACGCAGTATTTT.

This clone has just one count. The rearrangement joins TRBV5-4 to TRBJ2-7; 7 nucleotides line up with TRBD2. From germline, CDR1 is SGHNT and CDR2 YYREEE (reference sequence). CDR3 length equals 15 residues. J lost 0 bases, V lost 4 bases, and 7 bases had no gene match. The CDR3 loop reads CASSKTSWSSYEQYF. The CDR3 DNA reads as TGTGCCAGCAGCAAGACTAGCTGGAGCTCCTACGAGCAGTACTTC.

Only one count was recorded for this clone. The same CDR3 is also encoded by other DNA sequences in this sample. The chain carries TRBV19 and TRBJ2-7; 7 bases fit TRBD1. The length of the CDR3 is 14 residues. J was trimmed by 0 bases and V by 5 bases; bases with no gene match: 4. Germline CDR1 and CDR2: LNHDA and SQIVND (reference sequence). The DNA for the CDR3 is TGTGCCAGTAGTCCTGGGACAGTCTCCTACGAGCAGTACTTC. Its translation is CASSPGTVSYEQYF.

The CDR3 coding sequence is TGTGCCTGGAGTGTTCAACAGGGGCTAGTCTACGAGCAGTACTTC. It codes for CAWSVQQGLVYEQYF. The chain couples TRBV30 to TRBJ2-5, with 7 bases that match TRBD1. Gene TRBJ2-7 matches the end of the DNA better, so the J call may be wrong. The germline CDR1 and CDR2 sequences are GTSNPN and SVGIG (reference sequence). This CDR3 region has 15 residues.

V is TRBV11-3 and J is TRBJ2-7; D is unclear. This CDR3 has 13 residues. Trimming cost V 1 base and J 3 bases, with 7 bases left between them. In germline, CDR1 is SGHNT, CDR2 YENEEA. Here the CDR3 reads CASSLGPHYEQYF. The CDR3 region has the DNA TGTGCCAGCAGCTTAGGGCCCCACTACGAGCAGTACTTC.

This sequence joins TRBV27 and TRBJ2-5; TRBD1 matches at 12 bases. The DNA matches TRBJ2-7 better at its end, which makes the J call doubtful. The CDR3 is made up of 14 amino acids. Germline V gene lookup returns CDR1 MNHEY and CDR2 SMNVEV (reference sequence). CDR3 sequence (DNA): TGTGCCAGCAGTGGGACAGGGGGCCTCTACGAGCAGTACTTC. It translates to CASSGTGGLYEQYF.

The CDR3 region is CASTDRGRTGELFF. The CDR3 DNA sequence: TGTGCCAGCACCGACAGGGGGCGCACCGGGGAGCTGTTTTTT. The chain uses TRBV13 and TRBJ2-2, with 10 positions matching TRBD1. V dropped 7 bases and J dropped 4; count of bases not matched to a gene: 3. Germline V gene sequence: CDR1 PRHDT, CDR2 FYEKMQ (reference sequence). The CDR3 has 14 amino acids.